Included here is one TCR beta chain sequence, with context. The sample originates from a study of OX40 agonist ivuxolimab in advanced cancers. Study-level background: Patients were dosed intravenously with ivuxolimab at 0.01 to 10 mg/kg every 2 weeks. Prior therapy, whether anti-PD-1, anti-PD-L1 or anti-CTLA-4, was allowed, and 40% had some.

Produced via immunoSEQ multiplex PCR; TCRdb's table is partial and in-frame only. Of about 28,000 clones listed, roughly 84% are singletons. The germline CDR1 and CDR2 sequences are SGHNT and YYREEE (reference sequence). Trimming took 4 bases from V and 6 from J, leaving 7 bases between them. The CDR3 has 12 amino acids. The sequence was obtained from an adult with an advanced solid tumor such as melanoma, head and neck, liver or kidney cancer. V usage is TRBV5-4 and J usage is TRBJ2-2; D remains ambiguous. This material consisted of CD4+ or CD8+ T cells sorted from blood, taken in a trial of the OX40 agonist ivuxolimab. The CDR3, as DNA: TGTGCCAGCAGCATGGGTTCCGGGGAGCTGTTTTTT. The encoded protein is CASSMGSGELFF.